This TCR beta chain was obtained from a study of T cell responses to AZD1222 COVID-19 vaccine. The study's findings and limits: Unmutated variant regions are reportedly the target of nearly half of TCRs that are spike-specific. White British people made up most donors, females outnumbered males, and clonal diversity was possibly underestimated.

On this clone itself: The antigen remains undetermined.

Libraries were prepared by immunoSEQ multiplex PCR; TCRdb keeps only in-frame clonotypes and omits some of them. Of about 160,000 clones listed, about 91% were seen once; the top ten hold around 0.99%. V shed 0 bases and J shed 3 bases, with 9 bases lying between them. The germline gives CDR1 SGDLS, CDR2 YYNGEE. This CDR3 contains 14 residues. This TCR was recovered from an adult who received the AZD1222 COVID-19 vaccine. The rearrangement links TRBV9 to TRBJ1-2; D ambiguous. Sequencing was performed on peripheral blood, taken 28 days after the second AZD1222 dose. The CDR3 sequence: CASSVEGNDYGYTF. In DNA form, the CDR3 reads TGTGCCAGCAGCGTAGAGGGCAATGACTATGGCTACACCTTC.